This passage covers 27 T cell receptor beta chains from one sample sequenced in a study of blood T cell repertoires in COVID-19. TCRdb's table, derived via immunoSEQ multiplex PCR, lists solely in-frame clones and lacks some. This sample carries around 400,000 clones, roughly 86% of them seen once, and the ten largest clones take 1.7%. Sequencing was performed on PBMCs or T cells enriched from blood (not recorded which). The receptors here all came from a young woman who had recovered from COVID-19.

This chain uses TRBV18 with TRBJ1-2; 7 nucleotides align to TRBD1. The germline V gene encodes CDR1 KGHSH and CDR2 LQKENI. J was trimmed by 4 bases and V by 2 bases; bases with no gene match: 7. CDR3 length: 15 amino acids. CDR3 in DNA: TGTGCCAGCTCACCAAGTGGAGGGGGCGGCTATGGCTACACCTTC. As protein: CASSPSGGGGYGYTF.

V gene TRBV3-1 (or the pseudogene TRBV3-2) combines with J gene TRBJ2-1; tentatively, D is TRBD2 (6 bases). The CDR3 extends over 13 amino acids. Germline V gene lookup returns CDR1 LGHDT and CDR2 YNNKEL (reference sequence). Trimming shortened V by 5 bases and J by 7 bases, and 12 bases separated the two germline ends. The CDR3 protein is CASSATGRNEQFF. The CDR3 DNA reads TGTGCCAGCAGCGCGACGGGGAGGAATGAGCAGTTCTTC.

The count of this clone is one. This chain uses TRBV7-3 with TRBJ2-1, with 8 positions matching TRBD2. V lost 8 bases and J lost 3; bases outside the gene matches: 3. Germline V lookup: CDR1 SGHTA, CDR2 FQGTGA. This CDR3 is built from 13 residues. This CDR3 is CASGGRIYNEQFF. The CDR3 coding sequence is TGTGCCAGCGGCGGGAGGATCTACAATGAGCAGTTCTTC.

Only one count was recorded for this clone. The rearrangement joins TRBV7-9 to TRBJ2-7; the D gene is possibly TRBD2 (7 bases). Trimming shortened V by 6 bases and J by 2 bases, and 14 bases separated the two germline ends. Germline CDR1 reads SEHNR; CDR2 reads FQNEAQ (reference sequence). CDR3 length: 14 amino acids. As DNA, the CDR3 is TGTGCCAGCAGTTGGGGGGGCGGAGCCTACGAGCAGTACTTC. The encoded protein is CASSWGGGAYEQYF.

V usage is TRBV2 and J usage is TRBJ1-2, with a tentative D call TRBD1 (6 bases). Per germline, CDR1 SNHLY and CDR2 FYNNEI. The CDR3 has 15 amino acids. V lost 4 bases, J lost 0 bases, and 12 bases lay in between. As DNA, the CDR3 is TGTGCCAGCAGTGGTAGGGGGTCAGCTAACTATGGCTACACCTTC. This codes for CASSGRGSANYGYTF.

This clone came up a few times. CDR3 sequence: CASRSIRRDWTYEQYF. The CDR3 coding sequence is TGTGCCAGCAGATCCATTCGAAGGGACTGGACCTACGAGCAGTACTTC. The chain combines TRBV28 with TRBJ2-7; D possibly corresponds to TRBD2 (6 bases). CDR1 MDHEN and CDR2 SYDVKM come from the germline V gene. The CDR3 is made up of 16 amino acids. Trimming removed 6 bases from V and 2 bases from J, with 20 bases in between.

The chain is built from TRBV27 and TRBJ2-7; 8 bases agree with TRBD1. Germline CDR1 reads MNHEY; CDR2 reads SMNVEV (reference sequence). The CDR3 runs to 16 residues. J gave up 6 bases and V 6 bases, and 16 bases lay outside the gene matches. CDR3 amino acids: CASRGQEGRFGGEQYF. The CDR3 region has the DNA TGTGCCAGCAGGGGACAGGAAGGCCGGTTCGGCGGCGAGCAGTACTTC.

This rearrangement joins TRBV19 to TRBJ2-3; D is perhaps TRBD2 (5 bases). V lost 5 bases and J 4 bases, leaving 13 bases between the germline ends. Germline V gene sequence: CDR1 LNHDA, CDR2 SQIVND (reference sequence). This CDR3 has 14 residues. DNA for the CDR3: TGTGCCAGTAGTTTCGACACGGGGTCAGATACGCAGTATTTT. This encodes CASSFDTGSDTQYF.

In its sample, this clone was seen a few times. CDR3 loop: CASSFLGQGRYGYTF. CDR3 bases: TGTGCCAGCAGTTTCTTGGGACAGGGAAGATATGGCTACACCTTC. This chain links TRBV27 with TRBJ1-2; TRBD1 matches 9 bases. From germline, CDR1 is MNHEY and CDR2 SMNVEV (reference sequence). This CDR3 spans 15 amino acids. J gave up 5 bases and V 3 bases, and 7 bases lay outside the gene matches.

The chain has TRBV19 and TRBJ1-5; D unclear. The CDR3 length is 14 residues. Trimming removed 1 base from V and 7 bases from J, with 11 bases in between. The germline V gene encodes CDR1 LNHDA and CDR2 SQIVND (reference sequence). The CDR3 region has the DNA TGTGCCAGTAGTATAGGATACAGAAACCAGCCCCAGCATTTT. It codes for CASSIGYRNQPQHF. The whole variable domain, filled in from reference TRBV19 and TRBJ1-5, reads DGGITQSPKYLFRKEGQNVTLSCEQNLNHDAMYWYRQDPGQGLRLIYYSQIVNDFQKGDIAEGYSVSREKKESFPLTVTSAQKNPTAFYLCASSIGYRNQPQHFGDGTRLSIL.

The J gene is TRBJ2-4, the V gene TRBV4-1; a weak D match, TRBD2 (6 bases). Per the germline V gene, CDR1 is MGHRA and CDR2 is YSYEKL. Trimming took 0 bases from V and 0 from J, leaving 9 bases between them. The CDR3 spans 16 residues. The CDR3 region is CASSQDRGRAKNIQYF. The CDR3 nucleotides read TGCGCCAGCAGCCAAGATCGGGGGAGAGCCAAAAACATTCAGTACTTC.

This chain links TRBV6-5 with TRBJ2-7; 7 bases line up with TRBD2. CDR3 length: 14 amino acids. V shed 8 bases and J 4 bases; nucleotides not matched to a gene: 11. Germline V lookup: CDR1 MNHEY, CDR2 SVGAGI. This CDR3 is CASPLGGDPYEQYF. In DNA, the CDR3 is TGTGCCAGCCCCTTGGGGGGGGATCCTTACGAGCAGTACTTC.

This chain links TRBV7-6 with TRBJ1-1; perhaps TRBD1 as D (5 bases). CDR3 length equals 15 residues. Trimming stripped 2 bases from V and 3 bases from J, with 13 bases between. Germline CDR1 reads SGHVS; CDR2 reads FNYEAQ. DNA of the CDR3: TGTGCCAGCAGCTTAACGGCAGCGGGGGACACTGAAGCTTTCTTT. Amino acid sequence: CASSLTAAGDTEAFF.

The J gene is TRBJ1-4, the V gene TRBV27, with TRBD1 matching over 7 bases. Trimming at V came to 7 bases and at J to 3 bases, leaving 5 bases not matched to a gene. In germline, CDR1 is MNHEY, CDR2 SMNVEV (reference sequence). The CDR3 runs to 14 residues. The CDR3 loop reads CASTGQASNEKLFF. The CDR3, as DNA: TGTGCCAGCACCGGACAGGCCTCTAATGAAAAACTGTTTTTT.

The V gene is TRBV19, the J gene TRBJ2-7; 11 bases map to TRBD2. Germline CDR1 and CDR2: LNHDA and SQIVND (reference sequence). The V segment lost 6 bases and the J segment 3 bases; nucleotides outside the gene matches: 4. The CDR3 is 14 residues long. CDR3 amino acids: CASSGLAGRYEQYF. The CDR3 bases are TGTGCCAGTAGCGGACTAGCGGGCCGCTACGAGCAGTACTTC.

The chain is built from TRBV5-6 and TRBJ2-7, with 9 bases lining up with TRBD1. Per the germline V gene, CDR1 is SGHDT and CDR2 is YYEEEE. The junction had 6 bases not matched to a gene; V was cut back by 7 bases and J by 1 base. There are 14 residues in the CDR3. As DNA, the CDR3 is TGTGCCAGCGCAACCGGGACAGGGTCCTACGAGCAGTACTTC. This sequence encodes CASATGTGSYEQYF.

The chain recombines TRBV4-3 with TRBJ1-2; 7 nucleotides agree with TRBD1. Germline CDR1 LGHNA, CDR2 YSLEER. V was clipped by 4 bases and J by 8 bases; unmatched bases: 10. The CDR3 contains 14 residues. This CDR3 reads CASSPTGAEQGYTF. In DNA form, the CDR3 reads TGCGCCAGCAGCCCAACAGGGGCAGAGCAGGGCTACACCTTC.

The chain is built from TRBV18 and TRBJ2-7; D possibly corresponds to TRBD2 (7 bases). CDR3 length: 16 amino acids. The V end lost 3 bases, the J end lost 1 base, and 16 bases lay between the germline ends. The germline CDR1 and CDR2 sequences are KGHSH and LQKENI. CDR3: CASSPLGGGSSYEQYF. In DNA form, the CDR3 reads TGTGCCAGCTCACCCTTAGGGGGAGGGAGTTCCTACGAGCAGTACTTC.

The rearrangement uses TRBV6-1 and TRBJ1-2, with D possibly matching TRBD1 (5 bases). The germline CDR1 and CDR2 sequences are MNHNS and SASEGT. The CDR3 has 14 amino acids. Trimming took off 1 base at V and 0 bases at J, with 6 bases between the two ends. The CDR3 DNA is TGTGCCAGCAGTGAAGGCAGGGCTAACTATGGCTACACCTTC. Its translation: CASSEGRANYGYTF.

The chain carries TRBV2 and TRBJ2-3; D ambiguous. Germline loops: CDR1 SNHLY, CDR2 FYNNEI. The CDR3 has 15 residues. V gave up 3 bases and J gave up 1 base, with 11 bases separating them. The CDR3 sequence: CASSEDRLRTDTQYF. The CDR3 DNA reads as TGTGCCAGCAGTGAGGATCGACTTCGCACAGATACGCAGTATTTT.

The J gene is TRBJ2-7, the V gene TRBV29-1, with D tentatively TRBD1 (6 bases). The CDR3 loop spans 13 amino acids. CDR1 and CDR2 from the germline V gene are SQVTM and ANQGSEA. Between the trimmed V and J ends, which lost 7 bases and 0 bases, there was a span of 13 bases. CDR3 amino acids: CSARDKDSYEQYF. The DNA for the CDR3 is TGCAGCGCCCGGGACAAGGACTCCTACGAGCAGTACTTC.

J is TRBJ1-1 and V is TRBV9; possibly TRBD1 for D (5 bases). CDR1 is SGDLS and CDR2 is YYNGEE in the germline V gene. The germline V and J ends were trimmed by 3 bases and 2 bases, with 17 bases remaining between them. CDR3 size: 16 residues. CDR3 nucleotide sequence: TGTGCCAGCAGCGCACGCCAAACAGGAACTAACACTGAAGCTTTCTTT. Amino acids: CASSARQTGTNTEAFF.

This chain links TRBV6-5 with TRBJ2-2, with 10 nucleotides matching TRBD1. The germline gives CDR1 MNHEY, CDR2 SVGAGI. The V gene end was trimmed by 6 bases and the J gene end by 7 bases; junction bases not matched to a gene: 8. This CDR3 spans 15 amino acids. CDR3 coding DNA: TGTGCCAGCAGGCGACAGGGGGCGACGTTCGGGGAGCTGTTTTTT. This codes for CASRRQGATFGELFF.

This chain's CDR3 is CASSYSAGPGTEAFF. CDR3 DNA: TGTGCCAGCAGTTACTCGGCAGGGCCAGGCACTGAAGCTTTCTTT. The chain has TRBV6-5 and TRBJ1-1; tentative D call: TRBD1 (5 bases). Trimming removed 0 bases at V and 4 bases at J, with 12 bases between. In germline, CDR1 is MNHEY, CDR2 SVGAGI. The CDR3 runs 15 residues.

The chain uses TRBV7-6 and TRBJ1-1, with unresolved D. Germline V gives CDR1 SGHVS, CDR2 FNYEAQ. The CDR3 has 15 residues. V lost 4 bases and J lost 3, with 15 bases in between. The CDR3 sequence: CASSSRFGDDTEAFF. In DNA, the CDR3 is TGTGCCAGCAGCTCCCGGTTTGGTGATGACACTGAAGCTTTCTTT. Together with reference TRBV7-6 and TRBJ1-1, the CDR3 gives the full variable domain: GAGVSQSPRYKVTKRGQDVALRCDPISGHVSLYWYRQALGQGPEFLTYFNYEAQQDKSGLPNDRFSAERPEGSISTLTIQRTEQRDSAMYRCASSSRFGDDTEAFFGQGTRLTVV.

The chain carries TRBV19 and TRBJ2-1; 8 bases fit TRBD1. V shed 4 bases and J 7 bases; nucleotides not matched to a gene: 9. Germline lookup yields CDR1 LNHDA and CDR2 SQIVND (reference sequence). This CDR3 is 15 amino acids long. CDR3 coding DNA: TGTGCCAGTAGTACACTCGGGACAGGTGTTAATGAGCAGTTCTTC. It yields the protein CASSTLGTGVNEQFF.

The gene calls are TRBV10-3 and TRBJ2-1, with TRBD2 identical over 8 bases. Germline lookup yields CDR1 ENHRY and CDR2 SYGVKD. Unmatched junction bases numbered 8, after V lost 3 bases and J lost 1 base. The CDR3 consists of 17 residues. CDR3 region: CAISDPFTGGSYNEQFF. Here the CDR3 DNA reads TGTGCCATCAGTGACCCGTTTACGGGAGGGTCCTACAATGAGCAGTTCTTC.